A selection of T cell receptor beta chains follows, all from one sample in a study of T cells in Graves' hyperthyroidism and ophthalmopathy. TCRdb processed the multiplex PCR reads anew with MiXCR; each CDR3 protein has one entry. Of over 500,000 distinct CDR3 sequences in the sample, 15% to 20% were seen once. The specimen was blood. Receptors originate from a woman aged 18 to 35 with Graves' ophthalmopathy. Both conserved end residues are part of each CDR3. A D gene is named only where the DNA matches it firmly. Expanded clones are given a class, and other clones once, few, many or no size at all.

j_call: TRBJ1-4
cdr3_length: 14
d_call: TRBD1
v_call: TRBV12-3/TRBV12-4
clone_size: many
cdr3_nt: TGTGCCAGCAAGCGACAGGGCCCTAATGAAAAACTGTTTTTT
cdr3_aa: CASKRQGPNEKLFF

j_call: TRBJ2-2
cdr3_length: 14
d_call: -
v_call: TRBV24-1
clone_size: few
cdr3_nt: TGTGCCACCAGTGAGTTGACAGCTCGCGGGGAGCTGTTTTTT
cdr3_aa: CATSELTARGELFF

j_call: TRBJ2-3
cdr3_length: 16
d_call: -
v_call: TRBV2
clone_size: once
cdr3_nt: TGTGCCAGCAGGGGGCCTAGCGACCCTAGCACAGATACGCAGTATTTT
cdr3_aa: CASRGPSDPSTDTQYF

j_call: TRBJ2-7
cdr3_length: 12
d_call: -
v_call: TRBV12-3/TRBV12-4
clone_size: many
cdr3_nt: TGTGCCAGCAGCTTACTAGAATACGAGCAGTACTTC
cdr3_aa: CASSLLEYEQYF

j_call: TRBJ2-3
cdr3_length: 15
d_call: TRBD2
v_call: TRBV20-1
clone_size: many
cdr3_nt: TGCAGTGCTAGCCCCAGCGGGGGGGTAACAGATACGCAGTATTTT
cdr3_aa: CSASPSGGVTDTQYF

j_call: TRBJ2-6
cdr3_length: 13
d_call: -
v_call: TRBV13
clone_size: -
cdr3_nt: TGTGCCAGCAGGGCAACCGGGGCCAACGTCCTGACTTTC
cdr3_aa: CASRATGANVLTF

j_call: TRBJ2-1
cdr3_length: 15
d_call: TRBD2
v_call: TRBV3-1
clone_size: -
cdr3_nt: TGTGCCAGCAGCCCCAGCGGGAGTCACTACAATGAGCAGTTCTTC
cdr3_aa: CASSPSGSHYNEQFF

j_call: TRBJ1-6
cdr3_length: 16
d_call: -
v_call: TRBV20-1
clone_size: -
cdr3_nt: TGCAGTGCTAGAGGGATAAGGTGGGGTTGGGTGACACCCCTCCACTTT
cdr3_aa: CSARGIRWGWVTPLHF

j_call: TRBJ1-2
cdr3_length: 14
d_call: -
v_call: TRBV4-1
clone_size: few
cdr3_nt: TGCGCCAGCAGCCCCTACCAGGGAAACTATGGCTACACCTTC
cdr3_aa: CASSPYQGNYGYTF

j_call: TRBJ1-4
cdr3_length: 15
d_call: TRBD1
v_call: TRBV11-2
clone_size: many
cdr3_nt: TGTGCCAGCAGCCCACAGGGGAGGTCTAATGAAAAACTGTTTTTT
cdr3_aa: CASSPQGRSNEKLFF

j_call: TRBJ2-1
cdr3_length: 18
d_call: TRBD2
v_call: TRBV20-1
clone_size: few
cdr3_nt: TGCAGTGCTAATCCGAGAGGACTAGCAAAGAAAGGAGGCTTACGACGGTTCTTC
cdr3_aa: CSANPRGLAKKGGLRRFF

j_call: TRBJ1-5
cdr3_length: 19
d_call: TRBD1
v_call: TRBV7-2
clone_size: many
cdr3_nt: TGTGCCAGCAGCTTAGCCGGGACAGGTGCTCCCCGTTTCAATCAGCCCCAGCATTTT
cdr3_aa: CASSLAGTGAPRFNQPQHF

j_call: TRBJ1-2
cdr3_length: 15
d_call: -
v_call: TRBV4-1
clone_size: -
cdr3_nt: TGCGCCAGCAGCCAAGATGTAACAGGGCACTATGGCTACACCTTC
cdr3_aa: CASSQDVTGHYGYTF

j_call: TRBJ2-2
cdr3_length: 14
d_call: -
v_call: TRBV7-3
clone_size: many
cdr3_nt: TGTGCCAGCAGCTTAATATGGGGGGCCGGGGAGCTGTTTTTT
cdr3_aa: CASSLIWGAGELFF

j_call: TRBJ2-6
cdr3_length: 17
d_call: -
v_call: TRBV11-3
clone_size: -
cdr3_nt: TGTGCCAGCAGCCCACCCCCGGGCTTCTCTGGGGCCAACGTCCTGACTTTC
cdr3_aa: CASSPPPGFSGANVLTF

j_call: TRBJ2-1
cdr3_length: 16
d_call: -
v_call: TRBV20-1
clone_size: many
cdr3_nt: TGCAGTGCTAGAGATGCCAGCGGATTAAGATACAATGAGCAGTTCTTC
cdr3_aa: CSARDASGLRYNEQFF

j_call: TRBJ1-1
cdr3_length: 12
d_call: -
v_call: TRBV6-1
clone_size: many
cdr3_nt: TGTGCCAGCAGTGAACGAGGAATGGGGGCTTTCTTT
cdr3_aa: CASSERGMGAFF

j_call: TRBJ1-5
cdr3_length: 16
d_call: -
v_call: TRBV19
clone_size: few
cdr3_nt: TGTGCCAGTACTCCGACGGACTACCGAAGGGGTCAGCCCCAGCATTTT
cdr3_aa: CASTPTDYRRGQPQHF

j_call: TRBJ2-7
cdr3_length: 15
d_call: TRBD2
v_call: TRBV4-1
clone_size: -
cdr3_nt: TGCGCCAGCAGACCTTGGGACTACCTCTCCTACGAGCAGTACTTC
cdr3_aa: CASRPWDYLSYEQYF

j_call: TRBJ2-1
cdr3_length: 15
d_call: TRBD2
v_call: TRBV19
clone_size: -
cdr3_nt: TGTGCCAGTAGTTTTAGCGGGGCCCCCTACAATGAGCAGTTCTTC
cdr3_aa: CASSFSGAPYNEQFF

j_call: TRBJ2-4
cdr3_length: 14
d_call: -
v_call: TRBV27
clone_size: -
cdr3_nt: TGTGCCAGCAGTTTAGCGGGGTTAGGGGACATTCAGTACTTC
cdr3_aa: CASSLAGLGDIQYF

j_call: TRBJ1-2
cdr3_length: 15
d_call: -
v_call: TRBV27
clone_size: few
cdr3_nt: TGTGCCGGCAGTTTACGATTGGGGTTTGGCTATGGCTACACCTTC
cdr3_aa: CAGSLRLGFGYGYTF

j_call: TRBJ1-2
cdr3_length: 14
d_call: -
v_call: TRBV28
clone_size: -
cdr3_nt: TGTGCCAGCAGTATGGGGGGGACTAACTGTGGCTACACCTTC
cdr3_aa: CASSMGGTNCGYTF

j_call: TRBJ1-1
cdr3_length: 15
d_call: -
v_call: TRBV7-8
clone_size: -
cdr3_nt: TGTGCCAGCAGCGTAGGACTAGACGGGGGCACTGAAGCTTTCTTT
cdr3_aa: CASSVGLDGGTEAFF

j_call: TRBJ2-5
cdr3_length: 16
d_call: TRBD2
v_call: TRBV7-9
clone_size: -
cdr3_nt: TGTGCCAGCAGCGGCATTCCAGGACTAGCGGAAGAGACCCAGTACTTC
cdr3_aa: CASSGIPGLAEETQYF

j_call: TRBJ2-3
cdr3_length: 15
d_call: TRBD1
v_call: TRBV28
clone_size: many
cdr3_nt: TGTGCCAGCAGACCTTTCGACAGGGTCGGGGATACGCAGTATTTT
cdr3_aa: CASRPFDRVGDTQYF

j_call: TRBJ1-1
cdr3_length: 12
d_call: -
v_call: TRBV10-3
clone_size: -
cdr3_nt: TGTGCCATCCACACGGGTGGGACTGAAGCTTTCTTT
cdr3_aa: CAIHTGGTEAFF

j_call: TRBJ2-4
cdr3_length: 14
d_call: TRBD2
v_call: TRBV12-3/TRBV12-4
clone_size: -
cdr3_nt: TGTGCCAGCAGTCCGCGGGGGGGACAAAACATTCAGTACTTC
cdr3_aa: CASSPRGGQNIQYF

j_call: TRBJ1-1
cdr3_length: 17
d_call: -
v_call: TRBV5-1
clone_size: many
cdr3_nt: TGCGCCAGCAGCTCGCCTGGGGGGAACGGCAATTATCCTGAAGCTTTCTTT
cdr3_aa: CASSSPGGNGNYPEAFF

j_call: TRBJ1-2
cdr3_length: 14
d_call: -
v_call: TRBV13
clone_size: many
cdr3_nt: TGTGCCAGCAGCCCTAGAGGCGGGGGGCTGGGCTACACCTTC
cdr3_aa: CASSPRGGGLGYTF

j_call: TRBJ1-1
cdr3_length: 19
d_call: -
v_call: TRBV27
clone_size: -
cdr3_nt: TGTGCCAGCAGTTACCGGGACGGCGGGATGAACAGAAAGAACACTGAAGCTTTCTTT
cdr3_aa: CASSYRDGGMNRKNTEAFF

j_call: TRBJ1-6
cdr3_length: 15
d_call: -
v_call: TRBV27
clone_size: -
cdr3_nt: TGTGCCAGCAGTTTATTTTTCAGGGGTGATTCACCCCTCCACTTT
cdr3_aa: CASSLFFRGDSPLHF

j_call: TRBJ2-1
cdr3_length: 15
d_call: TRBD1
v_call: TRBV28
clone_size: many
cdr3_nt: TGTGCCAGCAGTTTCGGACAGGGTGGATTGAATGAGCAGTTCTTC
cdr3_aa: CASSFGQGGLNEQFF

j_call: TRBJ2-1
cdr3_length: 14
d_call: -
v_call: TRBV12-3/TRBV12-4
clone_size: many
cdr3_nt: TGTGCCAGCAGCCCCGGGACTTCCCTCAATGAGCAGTTCTTC
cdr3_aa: CASSPGTSLNEQFF

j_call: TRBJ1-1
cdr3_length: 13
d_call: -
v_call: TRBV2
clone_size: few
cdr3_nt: TGTGCCAGCAGTGAGTGGGGGGCCGGTGAAGCTTTCTTT
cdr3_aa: CASSEWGAGEAFF

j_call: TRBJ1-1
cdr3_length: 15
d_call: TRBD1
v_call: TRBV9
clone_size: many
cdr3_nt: TGTGCCAGCAGTGCACACAGGGGCATGAACACTGAAGCTTTCTTT
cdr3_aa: CASSAHRGMNTEAFF

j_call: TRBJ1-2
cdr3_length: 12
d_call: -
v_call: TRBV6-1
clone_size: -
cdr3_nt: TGTGCCAGCAGCGACAGTCCCTATGGCTACACCTTC
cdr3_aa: CASSDSPYGYTF

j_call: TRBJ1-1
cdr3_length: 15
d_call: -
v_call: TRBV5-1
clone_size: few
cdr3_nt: TGCGCCAGCAGCGGCGGCAGGGGCGCAGGCACTGAAGCTTTCTTT
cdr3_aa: CASSGGRGAGTEAFF

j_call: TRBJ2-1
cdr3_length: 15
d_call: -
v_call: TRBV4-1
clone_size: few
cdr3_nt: TGCGCCAGCAGCTCAAGTGGGGACTTCTACAATGAGCAGTTCTTC
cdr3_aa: CASSSSGDFYNEQFF

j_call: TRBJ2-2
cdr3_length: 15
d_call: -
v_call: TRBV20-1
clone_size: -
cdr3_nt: TGCAGTGCTAGAGAGCTAGAGCGGACTGCCGGGGAGCTGTTTTTT
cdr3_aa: CSARELERTAGELFF

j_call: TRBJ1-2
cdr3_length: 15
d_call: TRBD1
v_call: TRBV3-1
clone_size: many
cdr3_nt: TGTGCCAGCAGCTACCAGGGGGTGGAGGACTATGGCTACACCTTC
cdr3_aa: CASSYQGVEDYGYTF